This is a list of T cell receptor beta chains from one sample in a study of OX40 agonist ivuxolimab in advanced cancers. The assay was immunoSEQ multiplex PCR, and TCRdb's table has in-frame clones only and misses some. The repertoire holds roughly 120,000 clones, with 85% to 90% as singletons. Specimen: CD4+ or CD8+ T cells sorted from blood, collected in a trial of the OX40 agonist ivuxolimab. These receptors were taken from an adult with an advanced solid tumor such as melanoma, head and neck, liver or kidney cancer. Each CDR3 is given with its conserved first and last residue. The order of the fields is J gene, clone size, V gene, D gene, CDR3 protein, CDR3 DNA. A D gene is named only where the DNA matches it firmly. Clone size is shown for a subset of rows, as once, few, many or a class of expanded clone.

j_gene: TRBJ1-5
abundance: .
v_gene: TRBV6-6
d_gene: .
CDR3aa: CASSRQAGNQPQHF
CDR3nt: TGTGCCAGCAGCCGTCAGGCTGGCAATCAGCCCCAGCATTTT

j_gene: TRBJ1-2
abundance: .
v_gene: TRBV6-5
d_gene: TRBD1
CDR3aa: CAGSGGVTNYGYTF
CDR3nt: TGTGCCGGATCAGGGGGGGTAACTAACTATGGCTACACCTTC

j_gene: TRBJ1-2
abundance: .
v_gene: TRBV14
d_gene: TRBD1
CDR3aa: CASSPGTGFLYGYTF
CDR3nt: TGTGCCAGCAGCCCGGGGACAGGCTTCCTCTATGGCTACACCTTC

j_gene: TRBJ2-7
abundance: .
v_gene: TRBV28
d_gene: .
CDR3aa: CASIRTDPYEQYF
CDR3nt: TGTGCCAGCATCCGGACAGACCCCTACGAGCAGTACTTC

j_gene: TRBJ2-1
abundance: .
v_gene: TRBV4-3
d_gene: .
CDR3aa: CASSQEKRGEQFF
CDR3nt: TGCGCCAGCAGCCAGGAAAAACGGGGTGAGCAGTTCTTC

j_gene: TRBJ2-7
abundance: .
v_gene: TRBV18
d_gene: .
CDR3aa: CASSPPSSSYEQYF
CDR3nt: TGTGCCAGCTCACCACCCTCCAGCTCCTACGAGCAGTACTTC

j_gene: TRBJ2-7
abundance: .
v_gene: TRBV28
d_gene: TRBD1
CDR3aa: CASSWTGKNYEQYF
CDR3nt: TGTGCCAGCAGTTGGACAGGGAAAAACTACGAGCAGTACTTC

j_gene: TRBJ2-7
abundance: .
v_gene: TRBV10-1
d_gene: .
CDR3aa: CASSSGYEQYF
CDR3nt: TGCGCCAGCAGTTCAGGGTACGAGCAGTACTTC

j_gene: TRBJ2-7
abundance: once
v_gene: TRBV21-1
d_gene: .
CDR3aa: CASRRSYEQYF
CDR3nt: TGTGCCAGCAGACGCTCCTACGAGCAGTACTTC

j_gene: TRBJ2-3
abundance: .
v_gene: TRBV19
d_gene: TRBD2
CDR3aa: CASRTSGGSGTQYF
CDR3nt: TGTGCCAGCAGGACTAGCGGGGGGTCCGGTACGCAGTATTTT

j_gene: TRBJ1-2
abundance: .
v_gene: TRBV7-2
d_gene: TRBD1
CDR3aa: CASSLWTGNGYTF
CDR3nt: TGTGCCAGCAGCTTGTGGACAGGGAATGGCTACACCTTC

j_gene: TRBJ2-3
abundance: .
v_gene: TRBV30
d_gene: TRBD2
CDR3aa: CAWSEGGGLADTQYF
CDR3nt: TGTGCCTGGAGTGAGGGCGGGGGGTTAGCAGATACGCAGTATTTT

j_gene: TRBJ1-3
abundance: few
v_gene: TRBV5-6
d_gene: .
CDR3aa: CASSLTGHTIYF
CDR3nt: TGTGCCAGCAGCCTGACAGGACATACCATATATTTT

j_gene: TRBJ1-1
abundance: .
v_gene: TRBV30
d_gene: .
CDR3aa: CAWSLAEDTEAFF
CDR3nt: TGTGCCTGGAGTTTAGCTGAGGACACTGAAGCTTTCTTT

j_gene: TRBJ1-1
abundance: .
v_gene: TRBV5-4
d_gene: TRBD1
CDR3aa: CASSSGQEANAEAFF
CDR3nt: TGTGCCAGCAGCTCCGGACAGGAGGCTAACGCTGAAGCTTTCTTT

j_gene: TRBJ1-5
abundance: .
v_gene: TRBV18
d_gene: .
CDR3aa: CASSPRVNSNQPQHF
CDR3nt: TGTGCCAGCTCACCAAGGGTAAATAGCAATCAGCCCCAGCATTTT

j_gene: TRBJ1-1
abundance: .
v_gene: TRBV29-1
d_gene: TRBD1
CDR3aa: CSGGTGGGSEAFF
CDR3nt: TGCAGCGGTGGCACAGGGGGTGGATCTGAAGCTTTCTTT

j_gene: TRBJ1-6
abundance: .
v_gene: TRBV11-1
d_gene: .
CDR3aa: CASSYGTGRRSPLHF
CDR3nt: TGTGCCAGCAGCTACGGGACGGGCCGGCGTTCACCCCTCCACTTT

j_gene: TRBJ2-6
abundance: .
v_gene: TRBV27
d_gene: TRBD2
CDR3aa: CASSRGLAGGSGANVLTF
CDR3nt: TGTGCCAGCAGTAGGGGACTAGCGGGGGGGTCTGGGGCCAACGTCCTGACTTTC

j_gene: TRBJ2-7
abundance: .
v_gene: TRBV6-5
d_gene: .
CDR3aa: CASSYWGQSDEQYF
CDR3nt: TGTGCCAGCAGTTACTGGGGGCAGTCCGACGAGCAGTACTTC

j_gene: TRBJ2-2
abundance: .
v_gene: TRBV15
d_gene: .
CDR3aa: CATSRDNRGSTGELFF
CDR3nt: TGTGCCACCAGCAGAGATAATAGGGGCAGCACCGGGGAGCTGTTTTTT

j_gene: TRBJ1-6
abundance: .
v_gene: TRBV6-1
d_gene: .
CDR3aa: CASSRDYNSPLHF
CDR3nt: TGTGCCAGCAGCAGGGACTATAATTCACCCCTCCACTTT

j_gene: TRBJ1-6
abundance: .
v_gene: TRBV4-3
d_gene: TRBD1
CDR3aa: CASSRSGTEVNSPLHF
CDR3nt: TGCGCCAGCAGCCGTTCCGGGACAGAAGTTAATTCACCCCTCCACTTT

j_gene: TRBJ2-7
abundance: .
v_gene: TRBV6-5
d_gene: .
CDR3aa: CASSYGRGVGEQYF
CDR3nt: TGTGCCAGCAGTTACGGTCGAGGGGTTGGGGAGCAGTACTTC

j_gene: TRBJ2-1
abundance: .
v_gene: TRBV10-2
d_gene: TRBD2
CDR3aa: CASRLAGGTYNEQFF
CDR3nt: TGCGCCAGCAGACTAGCGGGGGGGACCTACAATGAGCAGTTCTTC

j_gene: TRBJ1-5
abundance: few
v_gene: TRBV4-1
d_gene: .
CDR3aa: CASSQDRDQPQHF
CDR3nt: TGCGCCAGCAGCCAAGACAGGGATCAGCCCCAGCATTTT

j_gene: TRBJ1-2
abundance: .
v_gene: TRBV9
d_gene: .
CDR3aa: CASSGTEATHYGYTF
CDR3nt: TGTGCCAGCAGCGGCACTGAGGCGACCCACTATGGCTACACCTTC

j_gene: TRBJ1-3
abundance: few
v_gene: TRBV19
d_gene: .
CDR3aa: CASSIPGAISGNTIYF
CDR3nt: TGTGCCAGTAGTATACCCGGGGCTATTTCTGGAAACACCATATATTTT

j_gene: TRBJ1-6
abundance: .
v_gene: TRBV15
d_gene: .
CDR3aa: CATSRDRTGYSPLHF
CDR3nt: TGTGCCACCAGCAGAGATAGGACGGGTTATTCACCCCTCCACTTT

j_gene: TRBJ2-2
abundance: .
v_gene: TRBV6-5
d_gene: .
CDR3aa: CASSNPNTGELFF
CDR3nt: TGTGCCAGCAGTAACCCGAACACCGGGGAGCTGTTTTTT

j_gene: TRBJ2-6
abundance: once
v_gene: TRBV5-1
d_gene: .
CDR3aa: CASSDPGQGTGANVLTF
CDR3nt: TGCGCCAGCAGCGATCCGGGTCAGGGCACTGGGGCCAACGTCCTGACTTTC

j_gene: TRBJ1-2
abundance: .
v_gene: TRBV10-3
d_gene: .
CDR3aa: CAISEWGENYGYTF
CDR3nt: TGTGCCATCAGTGAGTGGGGGGAAAACTATGGCTACACCTTC

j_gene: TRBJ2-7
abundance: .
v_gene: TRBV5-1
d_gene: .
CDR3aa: CASSLGGGSSYEQYF
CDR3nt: TGCGCCAGCAGCTTGGGTGGGGGAAGCTCCTACGAGCAGTACTTC

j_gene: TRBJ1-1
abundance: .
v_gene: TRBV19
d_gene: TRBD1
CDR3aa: CASRDRGSEAFF
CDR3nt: TGTGCCAGCCGAGACAGGGGCTCTGAAGCTTTCTTT

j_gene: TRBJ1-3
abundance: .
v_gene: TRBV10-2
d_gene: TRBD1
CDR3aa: CAIGQGGPGNTIYF
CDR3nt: TGCGCCATCGGACAGGGAGGCCCTGGAAACACCATATATTTT

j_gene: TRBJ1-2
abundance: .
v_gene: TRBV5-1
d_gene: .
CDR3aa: CASSRGGARGYTF
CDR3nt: TGCGCCAGCAGCAGAGGGGGGGCGCGTGGCTACACCTTC